This T cell receptor (beta chain) was profiled in a study of blood T cells in healthy people across ages. Sample-barcoded 5' priming and a J-beta primer mix drove a second PCR of about 7 to 12 cycles. TCRdb itself ran the 5' RACE reads through MiXCR, one entry per CDR3 protein. The table shows 800,000 or so distinct CDR3 sequences, with more than 20% occurring only once. This clonotype has only a few counts. The V gene end was trimmed by 0 bases and the J gene end by 8 bases; junction bases not matched to a gene: 5. The germline CDR1 and CDR2 sequences are SGHTA and FQGTGA. CDR3 size: 16 residues. These data also featured in a second study, about T cells of mothers and their children. From that second work: Nine systemically healthy Caucasian donors: three mothers, six children.

Material for sequencing was blood. J is TRBJ2-4 and V is TRBV7-3; TRBD2 aligns across 12 bases. The receptor's source is a boy younger than 18 in good health. CDR3: CASSLTASGRGDIQYF. The CDR3 DNA reads as TGTGCCAGCAGCTTAACGGCTAGCGGGAGGGGGGACATTCAGTACTTC.